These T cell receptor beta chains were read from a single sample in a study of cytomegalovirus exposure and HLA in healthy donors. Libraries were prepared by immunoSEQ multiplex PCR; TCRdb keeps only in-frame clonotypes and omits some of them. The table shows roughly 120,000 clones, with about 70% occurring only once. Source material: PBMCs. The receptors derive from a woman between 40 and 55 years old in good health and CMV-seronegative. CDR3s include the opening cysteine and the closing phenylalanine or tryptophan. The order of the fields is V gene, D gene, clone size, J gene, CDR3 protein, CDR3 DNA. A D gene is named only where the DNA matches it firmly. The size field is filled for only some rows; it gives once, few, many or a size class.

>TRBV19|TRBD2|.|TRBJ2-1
CASSIPITSVYNEQFF
TGTGCCAGTAGTATCCCTATAACTAGCGTGTACAATGAGCAGTTCTTC
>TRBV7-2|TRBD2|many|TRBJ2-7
CASSAQGLAGDEQYF
TGTGCCAGCAGCGCACAAGGACTAGCGGGAGACGAGCAGTACTTC
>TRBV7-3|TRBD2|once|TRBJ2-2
CASAGGESGELFF
TGTGCCAGCGCGGGAGGGGAGTCCGGGGAGCTGTTTTTT
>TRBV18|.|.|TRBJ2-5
CASSPRPEETQYF
TGTGCCAGCTCACCACGTCCGGAAGAGACCCAGTACTTC
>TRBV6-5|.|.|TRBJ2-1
CASRRDFRYNEQFF
TGTGCCAGCAGAAGGGACTTTAGATACAATGAGCAGTTCTTC
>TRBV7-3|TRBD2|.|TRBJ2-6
CASRRGGAGANVLTF
TGTGCCAGCAGGCGGGGGGGAGCTGGGGCCAACGTCCTGACTTTC
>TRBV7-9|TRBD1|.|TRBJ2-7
CASSSGQGEEYEQYF
TGTGCCAGCAGTTCCGGACAGGGGGAAGAGTACGAGCAGTACTTC
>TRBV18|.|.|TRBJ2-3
CASSPSDLTLVGTQYF
TGTGCCAGCTCACCGTCCGACTTAACCCTTGTGGGTACGCAGTATTTT
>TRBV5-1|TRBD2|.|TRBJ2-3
CASSAVAGGPDTQYF
TGCGCCAGCAGCGCGGTGGCGGGGGGCCCAGATACGCAGTATTTT
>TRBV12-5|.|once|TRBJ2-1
CASGLLGSYYNEQFF
TGTGCTAGTGGTTTGCTCGGGTCCTACTACAATGAGCAGTTCTTC
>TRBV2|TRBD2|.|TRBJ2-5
CASSAASGTQETQYF
TGTGCCAGCAGTGCGGCTAGCGGCACTCAAGAGACCCAGTACTTC
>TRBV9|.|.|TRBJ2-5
CASSPDPGVRETQYF
TGTGCCAGCAGCCCTGACCCGGGGGTCCGGGAGACCCAGTACTTC
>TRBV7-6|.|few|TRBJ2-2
CASSLGGVRELFF
TGTGCCAGCAGCTTAGGCGGGGTCAGGGAGCTGTTTTTT
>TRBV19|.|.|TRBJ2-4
CASSIVALAKNIQYF
TGTGCCAGTAGTATAGTAGCGTTAGCCAAAAACATTCAGTACTTC
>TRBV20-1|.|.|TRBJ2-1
CSAGDIREQFF
TGCAGTGCTGGGGACATCCGCGAGCAGTTCTTC
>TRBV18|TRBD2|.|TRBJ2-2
CASSPRSGGTLDTGELFF
TGTGCCAGCTCACCACGTAGCGGGGGCACTTTGGACACCGGGGAGCTGTTTTTT
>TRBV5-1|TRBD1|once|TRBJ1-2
CASSLGQGAHGYTF
TGCGCCAGCAGCTTGGGGCAGGGGGCGCATGGCTACACCTTC
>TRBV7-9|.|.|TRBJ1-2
CASAPGQFYGYTF
TGTGCCAGCGCCCCAGGGCAGTTCTATGGCTACACCTTC
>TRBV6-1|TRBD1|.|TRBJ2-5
CASGGTGGGETQYF
TGTGCCAGCGGAGGAACAGGGGGCGGTGAGACCCAGTACTTC
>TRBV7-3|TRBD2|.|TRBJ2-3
CASSLRGLAGGTDTQYF
TGTGCCAGCAGCTTAAGGGGACTAGCGGGAGGCACAGATACGCAGTATTTT
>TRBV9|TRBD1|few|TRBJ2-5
CASSVAGTGETQYF
TGTGCCAGCAGCGTAGCCGGGACAGGGGAGACCCAGTACTTC
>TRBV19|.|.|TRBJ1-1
CASSYLGLNTEAFF
TGTGCCAGTAGTTACCTGGGACTAAACACTGAAGCTTTCTTT
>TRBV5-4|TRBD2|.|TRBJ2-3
CASRAGTSGREGTDTQYF
TGTGCCAGCAGGGCCGGGACTAGCGGGAGGGAGGGCACAGATACGCAGTATTTT
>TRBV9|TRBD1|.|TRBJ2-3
CASSADREDTQYF
TGTGCCAGCAGCGCCGACAGGGAAGATACGCAGTATTTT
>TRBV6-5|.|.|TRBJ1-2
CASSYSAGLRGYTF
TGTGCCAGCAGTTACTCGGCGGGACTGCGGGGCTACACCTTC
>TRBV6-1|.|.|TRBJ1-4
CASSGQGMGEKLFF
TGTGCCAGCAGTGGCCAGGGGATGGGGGAAAAACTGTTTTTT
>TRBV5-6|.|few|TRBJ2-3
CASSSGLAGTDTQYF
TGTGCCAGCAGCTCCGGATTAGCGGGCACAGATACGCAGTATTTT
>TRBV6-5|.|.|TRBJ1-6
CASSYSQGTGSPLHF
TGTGCCAGCAGTTACTCACAGGGCACCGGGTCACCCCTCCACTTT
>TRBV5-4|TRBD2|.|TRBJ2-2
CASSSGGAITGELFF
TGTGCCAGCAGCAGCGGGGGGGCAATCACCGGGGAGCTGTTTTTT
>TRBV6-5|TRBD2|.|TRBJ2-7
CASSYSRASGAYEQYF
TGTGCCAGCAGTTACTCGAGGGCTAGCGGTGCCTACGAGCAGTACTTC
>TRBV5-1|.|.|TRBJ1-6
CASRGTNSPLHF
TGCGCCAGCAGGGGGACAAATTCACCCCTCCACTTT
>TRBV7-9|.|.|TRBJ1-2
CASSPNRVLGYTF
TGTGCCAGCAGCCCAAACAGGGTCTTGGGCTACACCTTC
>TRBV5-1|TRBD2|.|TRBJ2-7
CASAPGTSGPSYEQYF
TGCGCCAGCGCTCCGGGGACTAGCGGGCCATCCTACGAGCAGTACTTC
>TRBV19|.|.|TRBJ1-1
CASSIPGQGREAFF
TGTGCCAGTAGTATACCTGGCCAGGGCCGTGAAGCTTTCTTT
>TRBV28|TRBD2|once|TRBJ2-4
CASSLLTSGGSENIQYF
TGTGCCAGCAGTTTACTGACTAGCGGGGGTTCGGAAAACATTCAGTACTTC
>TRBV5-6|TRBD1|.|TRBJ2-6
CASSQGAWGANVLTF
TGTGCCAGCAGCCAGGGGGCGTGGGGGGCCAACGTCCTGACTTTC
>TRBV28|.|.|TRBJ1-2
CASRDRNYGYTF
TGTGCCAGCAGAGACAGGAACTATGGCTACACCTTC
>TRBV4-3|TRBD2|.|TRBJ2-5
CASSRSLAGEETQYF
TGCGCCAGCAGCCGCAGCCTAGCGGGAGAGGAGACCCAGTACTTC
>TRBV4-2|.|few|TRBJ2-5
CASSRLGSTETQYF
TGTGCCAGCAGCCGGCTAGGTTCCACGGAGACCCAGTACTTC
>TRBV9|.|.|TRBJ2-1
CASSVDPLVGNEQFF
TGTGCCAGCAGCGTAGATCCCTTGGTCGGTAATGAGCAGTTCTTC
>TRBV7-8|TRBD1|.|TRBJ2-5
CASSHLPRDREGTQYF
TGTGCCAGCAGCCACCTCCCCCGGGACAGGGAAGGGACCCAGTACTTC
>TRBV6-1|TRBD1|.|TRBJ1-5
CASSGPTGVRGQPQHF
TGTGCCAGCAGTGGACCCACAGGGGTACGGGGACAGCCCCAGCATTTT